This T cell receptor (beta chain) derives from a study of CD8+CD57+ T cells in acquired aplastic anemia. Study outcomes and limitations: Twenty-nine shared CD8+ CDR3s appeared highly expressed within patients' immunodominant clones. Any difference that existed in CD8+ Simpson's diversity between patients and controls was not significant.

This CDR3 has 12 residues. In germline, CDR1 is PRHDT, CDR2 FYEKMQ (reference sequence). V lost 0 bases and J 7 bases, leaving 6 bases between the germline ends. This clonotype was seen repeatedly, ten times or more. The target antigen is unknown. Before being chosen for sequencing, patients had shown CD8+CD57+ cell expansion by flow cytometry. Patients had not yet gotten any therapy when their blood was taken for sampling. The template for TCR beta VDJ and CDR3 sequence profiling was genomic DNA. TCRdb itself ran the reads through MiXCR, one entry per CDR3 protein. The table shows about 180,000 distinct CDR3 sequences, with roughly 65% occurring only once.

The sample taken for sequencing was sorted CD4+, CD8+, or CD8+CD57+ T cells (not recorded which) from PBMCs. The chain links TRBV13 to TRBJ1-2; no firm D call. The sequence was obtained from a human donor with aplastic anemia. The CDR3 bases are TGTGCCAGCAGCTTAGGCACAGCTGGCTACACCTTC. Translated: CASSLGTAGYTF.